This T cell receptor (beta chain) was sequenced for a study of CD8 T cells in Susac syndrome. An input of about 0.5 to 1 ug of RNA was subjected to reverse transcription using random hexamers. Coverage of TCR beta CDR3 amplification by immunoSEQ multiplex PCR extended to 54 Vbeta and 13 Jbeta. TCRdb analysed the immunoSEQ multiplex PCR reads with MiXCR anew, one entry per CDR3 protein. The table includes about 210,000 distinct CDR3 sequences, around 95% detected once. Treatment-naive patients with stable or active relapsing-remitting disease served as multiple sclerosis controls. TEMRA cells were FACS-enriched, with CD8+ and CD4+ T cells isolated negatively. The germline V gene encodes CDR1 GTSNPN and CDR2 SVGIG (reference sequence). V was trimmed by 8 bases and J by 2 bases, leaving 4 bases between them. This CDR3 contains 11 residues. This clonotype was seen more than once but under ten times.

This TCR was recovered from a human donor with multiple sclerosis. Source material: CD4+ T cells from PBMCs. The genes are TRBV30 and TRBJ2-6, with D unclear. In DNA form, the CDR3 reads TGTGCCCGGCCTGGGGCCAACGTCCTGACTTTC. Amino acids: CARPGANVLTF.